This paragraph reports one T cell receptor beta chain. Its cognate antigen is unknown. Total RNA extracted from each sample amounted to at least 5.5 micrograms. The sample comes from a study of blood T cells in healthy people across ages. Study details: About one barcoded beta molecule was captured per two T cells (by template switching). Overall study findings and caveats: Significant beta diversity loss was already apparent by age approximately 37, declining roughly linearly. The study could not conclusively compare naive and antigen-experienced cells, given its unsorted PBMCs.

The CDR3 runs 18 residues. V gave up 1 base and J gave up 2 bases; unmatched junction bases: 10. Germline CDR1 reads SEHNR; CDR2 reads FQNEAQ (reference sequence). Primers used in a second PCR of about 7 to 12 cycles were a sample-barcoded 5' primer and a J-beta primer mix. TCRdb ran MiXCR on the 5' RACE reads and lists one entry per CDR3 protein. The table lists 1.4 million or so distinct CDR3 sequences, about 42% of them singletons. The chain links TRBV7-9 to TRBJ2-3; TRBD1 matches 9 bases. The sequencing sample was made of blood. This receptor was taken from a woman aged 18 to 35 in good health. The CDR3 DNA reads as TGTGCCAGCAGCTTAGAAGCGTGGGGGACAGGGAACACAGATACGCAGTATTTT. Protein: CASSLEAWGTGNTDTQYF.